Given below is one T cell receptor beta chain in context. One junction end disagrees with the germline gene, perhaps due to a read error. The sample belongs to a study of blood T cell repertoires in COVID-19. Study in general: The origin of the acute and convalescent COVID-19 samples was the United States, Italy and Spain.

In the study's own analysis: Amplification of reference gene primers was used by the study to estimate nucleated cell counts. Measured with immunoSEQ multiplex PCR; TCRdb has only the in-frame clones, and not every one. V, J and clone size are taken as reported in that table, and D and trimming were inferred from the DNA itself. The top ten clones hold about 5.3% of a sample with approximately 260,000 clones, roughly 82% of them seen once. CDR1 and CDR2 from the germline V gene are GTSNPN and SVGIG (reference sequence). This CDR3 has 11 residues. This TCR came from an elderly woman with active or convalescent COVID-19. The specimen sequenced was peripheral blood. The V and J genes are TRBV30 and TRBJ1-2, with 7 bases identical to TRBD1. DNA for the CDR3: TGTGCCTGGAGTGTAGAGGGGGCGCCGAACTTC. Its translation: CAWSVEGAPNF.